These T cell receptor beta chains were read from a single sample in a study of radiation and T cells in renal cell carcinoma. TCRdb's table, derived via immunoSEQ multiplex PCR, lists solely in-frame clones and lacks some. This table holds some 150,000 clones, roughly 83% found once. The specimen was blood, collected from a patient whose treatment included radiotherapy and nephrectomy. These receptors all stem from a woman in her fifties or sixties with renal cell carcinoma. The CDR3 runs from the conserved cysteine through the conserved F or W. Clone size appears in some rows only: once, few, many, or a class for an expanded clone.

size: .; J: TRBJ2-7; V: TRBV7-8; CDR3: CASSKTPGPPNEQYF
size: few; J: TRBJ1-5; V: TRBV7-9; CDR3: CASSSEQGRRPQHF
size: once; J: TRBJ1-3; V: TRBV7-2; CDR3: CASSIGQAANTIYF
size: .; J: TRBJ1-2; V: TRBV7-2; CDR3: CASLRMGYGYTF
size: .; J: TRBJ2-7; V: TRBV11-2; CDR3: CASSITGGVENEQYF
size: .; J: TRBJ1-3; V: TRBV5-1; CDR3: CASSQTASGNTIYF
size: .; J: TRBJ1-1; V: TRBV5-4; CDR3: CASSLGTGDGEAFF
size: .; J: TRBJ2-7; V: TRBV6-5; CDR3: CASSYRPSGNEQYF
size: .; J: TRBJ2-7; V: TRBV19; CDR3: CASSIEGFPDEQYF
size: .; J: TRBJ1-2; V: TRBV10-3; CDR3: CAISDRGEANYGYTF
size: .; J: TRBJ2-1; V: TRBV5-1; CDR3: CASSERPVTGSYNEQFF
size: .; J: TRBJ2-2; V: TRBV4-1; CDR3: CASSPGLADTGELFF
size: .; J: TRBJ1-2; V: TRBV6-5; CDR3: CASRRGQSNYGYTF
size: .; J: TRBJ1-2; V: TRBV28; CDR3: CASSLNRDYGYTF
size: once; J: TRBJ1-1; V: TRBV10-3; CDR3: CAISESEGGAGAFF
size: .; J: TRBJ1-2; V: TRBV5-1; CDR3: CASSPGQGNYGYTF
size: few; J: TRBJ2-7; V: TRBV7-2; CDR3: CASSLGSSGRTSAYEQYF
size: .; J: TRBJ1-1; V: TRBV6-1; CDR3: CASSEAQHTEAFF
size: .; J: TRBJ2-1; V: TRBV9; CDR3: CASRLTDNSYNEQFF
size: .; J: TRBJ2-7; V: TRBV5-4; CDR3: CASSDGQGDEQYF